These 30 T cell receptor beta chains originate from one sample sequenced in a study of cytomegalovirus exposure and HLA in healthy donors (dated by TCRdb to 2017 to 2019). Library preparation was by the immunoSEQ multiplex PCR assay. For the multiplex PCR, a mixture combining 60 forward primers for TCR Vbeta segments and 13 reverse primers for TCR Jbeta segments was used. The source is immuneACCESS, and TCRdb retained only in-frame sequences with V and J called. Part of the clones is not carried over; for the studies checked, unresolved V genes explain less than half of this, and the remainder is unexplained. The sample table holds 170,000 or so clones, of which 65% to 85% were seen once. The top ten clonotypes cover around 6.9% of the sample. What was sequenced was PBMCs. These receptors were taken from a male donor in good health and CMV-seropositive.

The chain joins TRBV7-8 to TRBJ1-5, with a possible D match to TRBD1 (5 bases). Per germline, CDR1 SGHVS and CDR2 FQNEAQ. The CDR3 spans 14 residues. The V end lost 1 base, the J end lost 7 bases, and 11 bases lay between the germline ends. The CDR3 loop is CASSLGGAGQPQHF. The DNA of the CDR3 is TGTGCCAGCAGCTTAGGGGGCGCAGGGCAGCCCCAGCATTTT.

This clone was observed a single time. The chain links TRBV28 to TRBJ1-2, with D maybe TRBD1 (6 bases). The V gene's germline CDR1 is MDHEN and CDR2 SYDVKM. The CDR3 has 12 amino acids. V was pared by 3 bases and J by 7 bases, with 9 bases between. The CDR3 DNA reads as TGTGCCAGCAGTTTCCTAGGGGGTGGCTACACCTTC. Encoded protein: CASSFLGGGYTF.

The chain couples TRBV18 to TRBJ2-7; 8 bases fit TRBD1. V lost 2 bases and J lost 2; bases outside the gene matches: 5. CDR3 length equals 15 residues. Germline V gives CDR1 KGHSH, CDR2 LQKENI. The CDR3 spells CASSPAGTGTYEQYF. In DNA form, the CDR3 reads TGTGCCAGCTCACCAGCCGGGACAGGAACCTACGAGCAGTACTTC.

This chain links TRBV27 with TRBJ2-1, with D possibly matching TRBD2 (5 bases). In germline, CDR1 is MNHEY, CDR2 SMNVEV (reference sequence). V was trimmed by 7 bases and J by 6 bases, leaving 16 bases between them. CDR3 length: 14 residues. The CDR3 DNA is TGTGCCAGCAAATCACAGTTGGAGGTCAATGAGCAGTTCTTC. Translating it yields CASKSQLEVNEQFF.

V usage is TRBV4-1 and J usage is TRBJ1-1; D not certain. From germline, CDR1 is MGHRA and CDR2 YSYEKL. This CDR3 has 15 residues. V shed 7 bases and J shed 6 bases, with 21 bases lying between them. CDR3 protein: CASTRNQRRDAEAFF. In DNA form, the CDR3 reads TGCGCCAGCACCCGAAACCAGCGTCGGGATGCTGAAGCTTTCTTT.

The V gene is TRBV5-1, the J gene TRBJ2-2; D is perhaps TRBD2 (7 bases). The CDR3 is 17 residues long. Germline V lookup: CDR1 SGHRS, CDR2 YFSETQ. The ends were cut back, 0 bases at V and 1 base at J, with 13 bases in the middle. CDR3 coding DNA: TGCGCCAGCAGCTTGGACAGGGAGGGTTTGAACACCGGGGAGCTGTTTTTT. It specifies CASSLDREGLNTGELFF.

V and J are TRBV28 and TRBJ2-7; 11 nucleotides align to TRBD2. In germline, CDR1 is MDHEN, CDR2 SYDVKM. After removal of 2 bases from V and 0 bases from J, the junction contained 3 bases not matched to a gene. This CDR3 region has 16 residues. CDR3 residues: CASSLVAGGYSYEQYF. The CDR3 DNA follows: TGTGCCAGCAGTTTAGTAGCGGGAGGGTACTCCTACGAGCAGTACTTC.

The V gene is TRBV27, the J gene TRBJ2-5; TRBD1 matches at 7 bases. Trimming took 6 bases from V and 0 from J; bases not matched to a gene: 7. Germline V gene sequence: CDR1 MNHEY, CDR2 SMNVEV (reference sequence). The CDR3 totals 15 residues. CDR3 DNA sequence: TGTGCCAGCAGATCCCGGGACAGATACCAAGAGACCCAGTACTTC. It specifies CASRSRDRYQETQYF.

V usage is TRBV29-1 and J usage is TRBJ2-2; 10 bases map to TRBD1. The trim removed 7 bases at V and 5 bases at J, leaving 10 bases unmatched. Germline loops: CDR1 SQVTM, CDR2 ANQGSEA. The CDR3 totals 15 residues. CDR3 in amino acids: CSAYPGQGKTGELFF. CDR3 nucleotide sequence: TGCAGCGCCTACCCGGGACAGGGGAAAACCGGGGAGCTGTTTTTT.

The chain uses TRBV4-1 and TRBJ2-5, with a weak D call TRBD1 (5 bases). The DNA end is more similar to TRBJ2-7, so the J call may be wrong. The CDR3 totals 14 residues. The germline gives CDR1 MGHRA, CDR2 YSYEKL. In DNA, the CDR3 is TGCGCCAGCAGCCAAGCCAGGGCGGCCTACGAGCAGTACTTC. This encodes CASSQARAAYEQYF.

This clone has more than one count but fewer than ten. The rearrangement uses TRBV6-1 and TRBJ1-2, with D perhaps matching TRBD1 (6 bases). Between the trimmed V and J ends, which lost 6 bases and 6 bases, there was a span of 14 bases. The CDR3 has 13 residues. The germline V gene has CDR1 MNHNS and CDR2 SASEGT. CDR3 nucleotide sequence: TGTGCCAGCAGGAGAGAGACAGGCCATGGCTACACCTTC. Translation gives CASRRETGHGYTF.

The chain has TRBV6-5 and TRBJ2-5; weak D call: TRBD2 (6 bases). The J call may be faulty, since TRBJ2-7 better matches the DNA end. The CDR3 runs to 14 residues. Germline V CDR1 and CDR2: MNHEY, SVGAGI. CDR3 coding DNA: TGTGCCAGCAGTGGATACGGGAGTGTCAACGAGCAGTACTTC. The encoded protein is CASSGYGSVNEQYF.

This clone was seen only once. V is TRBV7-2 and J is TRBJ1-2; a weak D match, TRBD1 (6 bases). Germline V gives CDR1 SGHTA, CDR2 FQGNSA. CDR3 length: 15 amino acids. V lost 6 bases to trimming and J lost 5 bases, with 19 bases between them. The CDR3 protein is CASRPRGAERYGYTF. The CDR3 nucleotides are TGTGCCAGCAGGCCTCGGGGGGCGGAGAGGTATGGCTACACCTTC.

This clone was recorded once. The gene calls are TRBV6-1 and TRBJ2-3, with 10 positions matching TRBD2. The CDR3 has 15 amino acids. Trimming took 7 bases from V and 4 from J; bases not matched to a gene: 8. The germline V gene has CDR1 MNHNS and CDR2 SASEGT. This chain's CDR3 is CASTLASGRADTQYF. In nucleotides, the CDR3 is TGTGCCAGCACCCTTGCTAGCGGGAGAGCAGATACGCAGTATTTT.

This sequence joins TRBV2 and TRBJ1-5, with a tentative D call TRBD1 (5 bases). The CDR3 contains 14 residues. With 6 bases removed from V and 0 bases from J, the gap between germline ends came to 9 bases. The germline gives CDR1 SNHLY, CDR2 FYNNEI. The CDR3 bases are TGTGCCAGCAGGTGGGGCAGTAGCAATCAGCCCCAGCATTTT. Translated, it gives CASRWGSSNQPQHF. The variable domain in full, with the rest retrieved from reference TRBV2 and TRBJ1-5, is EPEVTQTPSHQVTQMGQEVILRCVPISNHLYFYWYRQILGQKVEFLVSFYNNEISEKSEIFDDQFSVERPDGSNFTLKIRSTKLEDSAMYFCASRWGSSNQPQHFGDGTRLSIL.

The V call is TRBV30, the J call TRBJ2-7; the D gene is possibly TRBD2 (5 bases). The CDR3 is 14 amino acids. Germline CDR1 reads GTSNPN; CDR2 reads SVGIG (reference sequence). The V and J ends lost 5 bases and 3 bases respectively, with 17 bases between them. CDR3 sequence reads: CAWGFGGGRYEQYF. CDR3 DNA sequence: TGTGCCTGGGGCTTTGGAGGCGGCCGCTACGAGCAGTACTTC.

V and J are TRBV18 and TRBJ2-3; D perhaps matches TRBD1 (5 bases). V was clipped by 3 bases and J by 6 bases, with 13 bases between them. The CDR3 runs to 14 residues. The germline V gene encodes CDR1 KGHSH and CDR2 LQKENI. CDR3 in DNA: TGTGCCAGCTCACCGGCCCCACAGGTTGATACGCAGTATTTT. As protein: CASSPAPQVDTQYF.

The chain joins TRBV9 to TRBJ2-7; 9 bases match TRBD2. The CDR3 loop spans 14 amino acids. Germline V lookup: CDR1 SGDLS, CDR2 YYNGEE. The V gene end was trimmed by 3 bases and the J gene end by 3 bases; junction bases not matched to a gene: 4. The chain's CDR3 is CASSGYSGSYEQYF. CDR3 sequence (DNA): TGTGCCAGCAGCGGATATAGCGGGAGCTACGAGCAGTACTTC.

This clone came up once. The chain has TRBV6-6 and TRBJ2-7; TRBD1 matches 9 bases. The CDR3 has 12 residues. The J segment lost 4 bases and the V segment lost 5 bases, leaving 0 bases of the junction unmatched. Germline-derived CDR1 and CDR2 are MNHNY and SVGAGI (reference sequence). CDR3 residues: CASSGQGYEQYF. The CDR3 nucleotides read TGTGCCAGCAGTGGACAGGGGTACGAGCAGTACTTC.

The chain is built from TRBV5-4 and TRBJ2-7; tentatively, D is TRBD1 (6 bases). The CDR3 consists of 13 residues. With 4 bases removed from V and 3 bases from J, the gap between germline ends came to 11 bases. CDR1 is SGHNT and CDR2 is YYREEE in the germline V gene (reference sequence). The CDR3 DNA follows: TGTGCCAGCAGCCCTCAGGGGAACTACGAGCAGTACTTC. Translated: CASSPQGNYEQYF. Filled out from reference TRBV5-4 and TRBJ2-7, the complete variable domain reads ETGVTQSPTHLIKTRGQQVTLRCSSQSGHNTVSWYQQALGQGPQFIFQYYREEENGRGNFPPRFSGLQFPNYSSELNVNALELDDSALYLCASSPQGNYEQYFGPGTRLTVT.

With respect to this clone: Different DNA sequences within this sample yield the same CDR3. V usage is TRBV29-1 and J usage is TRBJ2-2, with 7 bases aligning to TRBD1. V shed 4 bases and J 7 bases; nucleotides not matched to a gene: 3. This CDR3 region has 12 residues. Germline-derived CDR1 and CDR2 are SQVTM and ANQGSEA. The CDR3 sequence: CSVGQGSGELFF. For the CDR3, the DNA is TGCAGCGTTGGACAGGGTAGCGGGGAGCTGTTTTTT.

The CDR3 reads CASRQGLAGVDGELFF. The CDR3 DNA is TGTGCCAGCAGACAGGGACTAGCGGGAGTGGACGGGGAGCTGTTTTTT. The chain is built from TRBV11-2 and TRBJ2-2; 14 bases agree with TRBD2. Germline lookup yields CDR1 SGHAT and CDR2 FQNNGV. The junction had 7 bases not matched to a gene; V was cut back by 6 bases and J by 7 bases. CDR3 size: 16 residues.

V usage is TRBV11-3 and J usage is TRBJ1-1; no definite D call. The CDR3 is 14 amino acids. Germline CDR1 SGHNT, CDR2 YENEEA. V was trimmed by 1 base and J by 0 bases, leaving 6 bases between them. This CDR3 reads CASSLVSVNTEAFF. The CDR3 nucleotides are TGTGCCAGCAGCTTAGTGTCCGTGAACACTGAAGCTTTCTTT.

In the case of this clone: At the DNA level, this CDR3 is encoded by other sequences in the same sample as well. The CDR3 DNA is TGTGCCAGTAGTCGTGGCGGAGTTAATGAAAAACTGTTTTTT. Translating gives CASSRGGVNEKLFF. The genes are TRBV19 and TRBJ1-4; D is ambiguous. The CDR3 totals 14 residues. Germline V gives CDR1 LNHDA, CDR2 SQIVND (reference sequence). V lost 5 bases and J 4 bases, leaving 11 bases between the germline ends. Full variable domain (remainder filled in from reference TRBV19 and TRBJ1-4): DGGITQSPKYLFRKEGQNVTLSCEQNLNHDAMYWYRQDPGQGLRLIYYSQIVNDFQKGDIAEGYSVSREKKESFPLTVTSAQKNPTAFYLCASSRGGVNEKLFFGSGTQLSVL.

This chain links TRBV27 with TRBJ2-3, with a possible D match to TRBD2 (5 bases). The germline V gene encodes CDR1 MNHEY and CDR2 SMNVEV (reference sequence). This CDR3 has 11 amino acids. The ends were cut back, 6 bases at V and 7 bases at J, with 8 bases in the middle. The CDR3 spells CASRSGNTQYF. In DNA form, the CDR3 reads TGTGCCAGCAGGTCGGGGAATACGCAGTATTTT.

This clone has only one observation. This chain links TRBV7-9 with TRBJ2-7, with D tentatively TRBD1 (6 bases). V lost 5 bases, J lost 3 bases, and 11 bases lay in between. The CDR3 has 13 residues. Germline V gene lookup returns CDR1 SEHNR and CDR2 FQNEAQ (reference sequence). This chain's CDR3 is CASSPGAHYEQYF. The CDR3 nucleotides are TGTGCCAGCAGCCCAGGGGCCCACTACGAGCAGTACTTC.

The chain couples TRBV29-1 to TRBJ2-7; tentative D call: TRBD2 (6 bases). CDR1 and CDR2 (germline): SQVTM, ANQGSEA. V lost 4 bases, J lost 0 bases, and 10 bases lay in between. The CDR3 contains 13 residues. CDR3 sequence reads: CSVVGGSSYEQYF. The CDR3 DNA follows: TGCAGCGTTGTCGGGGGTAGCTCCTACGAGCAGTACTTC.

This sequence joins TRBV6-5 and TRBJ1-3, with 7 bases aligning to TRBD1. Germline CDR1 is MNHEY and CDR2 is SVGAGI. There are 14 residues in the CDR3. V lost 7 bases to trimming and J lost 0 bases; unmatched junction nucleotides: 3. The CDR3 region has the DNA TGTGCCAGCACACAGGGGTTCTCTGGAAACACCATATATTTT. Translated, it gives CASTQGFSGNTIYF.

This clone was seen a handful of times. This rearrangement joins TRBV9 to TRBJ2-2, with a tentative D call TRBD1 (5 bases). The CDR3 covers 16 residues. The germline V and J ends were trimmed by 0 bases and 5 bases, with 14 bases remaining between them. Germline V gene sequence: CDR1 SGDLS, CDR2 YYNGEE. As DNA, the CDR3 is TGTGCCAGCAGCGTAGATTTGGGGCCGCGGACCGGGGAGCTGTTTTTT. It codes for CASSVDLGPRTGELFF.

In its sample, this clone was seen once. The chain links TRBV18 to TRBJ2-5, with D perhaps TRBD2 (6 bases). Trimming shortened V by 3 bases and J by 1 base, and 9 bases separated the two germline ends. Germline-derived CDR1 and CDR2 are KGHSH and LQKENI. The CDR3 has 14 amino acids. The CDR3 loop reads CASSPRGTQETQYF. In nucleotides, the CDR3 is TGTGCCAGCTCACCTCGGGGGACCCAAGAGACCCAGTACTTC.